A selection of T cell receptor beta chains follows, all from one sample in a study of Graves' ophthalmopathy and Graves' hyperthyroidism. TCRdb reprocessed the multiplex PCR reads with MiXCR, giving one entry per CDR3 protein. Among almost 400,000 distinct CDR3 sequences listed, about 17% were seen once. Material: peripheral blood. The receptor set was obtained from a woman aged 18-29 years with Graves' ophthalmopathy. CDR3s include the opening cysteine and the closing phenylalanine or tryptophan. The order of the fields is J gene, D gene, clone size, V gene, CDR3 DNA, CDR3 protein. D genes are given only for firm matches. The size entry is marked missing in some rows and otherwise reads once, few, many or a size class.

j_call: TRBJ1-1
d_call: TRBD1
clone_size: many
v_call: TRBV7-9
cdr3_nt: TGTGCCAGCAGCCTCGGACAGGGGGCTGAAGCTTTCTTT
cdr3_aa: CASSLGQGAEAFF

j_call: TRBJ2-7
d_call: -
clone_size: many
v_call: TRBV27
cdr3_nt: TGTGCCAGCAGCCTCCCCGGGGCTTACCACGAGCAGTACTTC
cdr3_aa: CASSLPGAYHEQYF

j_call: TRBJ2-2
d_call: -
clone_size: many
v_call: TRBV20-1
cdr3_nt: TGCAGTGCTACAGGGGCCGGGGAGCTGTTTTTT
cdr3_aa: CSATGAGELFF

j_call: TRBJ2-5
d_call: TRBD2
clone_size: few
v_call: TRBV28
cdr3_nt: TGTGCCAGCAGTTGGCCCACTAGCGGCCAGGGGGAGACCCAGTACTTC
cdr3_aa: CASSWPTSGQGETQYF

j_call: TRBJ1-1
d_call: -
clone_size: many
v_call: TRBV20-1
cdr3_nt: TGCAGTGCCACAGACAAGGGCACTGAAGCTTTCTTT
cdr3_aa: CSATDKGTEAFF

j_call: TRBJ1-2
d_call: -
clone_size: many
v_call: TRBV6-2/TRBV6-3
cdr3_nt: TGTGCCAGCAGTTCTTGGATGGGCGGTTCGGACTATGGCTACACCTTC
cdr3_aa: CASSSWMGGSDYGYTF

j_call: TRBJ1-1
d_call: -
clone_size: once
v_call: TRBV28
cdr3_nt: TGTGCCAGCATCGCCGGGGGGGGGAACACTGAAGCTTTCTTT
cdr3_aa: CASIAGGGNTEAFF

j_call: TRBJ2-7
d_call: TRBD1
clone_size: many
v_call: TRBV7-3
cdr3_nt: TGTGCCAGCAGCCTCGTTGGGACAGGGGACCCCGAGCAGTACTTC
cdr3_aa: CASSLVGTGDPEQYF

j_call: TRBJ2-2
d_call: -
clone_size: many
v_call: TRBV5-1
cdr3_nt: TGCGCCAGCAGCTTTACAGGGATTGCGAACACCGGGGAGCTGTTTTTT
cdr3_aa: CASSFTGIANTGELFF

j_call: TRBJ1-2
d_call: -
clone_size: -
v_call: TRBV4-2
cdr3_nt: TGTGCCAGCAGCCAAGAGCTTCGGACAGTTACTAACTATGGCTACACCTTC
cdr3_aa: CASSQELRTVTNYGYTF

j_call: TRBJ1-6
d_call: -
clone_size: many
v_call: TRBV6-2/TRBV6-3
cdr3_nt: TGTGCCAGCAGTTACTTCGTATTCGACGCCTATATATTATCTAATAATTCACCCCTCCACTTT
cdr3_aa: CASSYFVFDAYILSNNSPLHF

j_call: TRBJ2-3
d_call: -
clone_size: many
v_call: TRBV11-1
cdr3_nt: TGTGCCAGCAGCCCTCTCCGGCGACGGACCTCAGATACGCAGTATTTT
cdr3_aa: CASSPLRRRTSDTQYF

j_call: TRBJ2-2
d_call: TRBD2
clone_size: few
v_call: TRBV7-9
cdr3_nt: TGTGCCAGCAGCTTCTTAGCGGGAAACACCGGGGAGCTGTTTTTT
cdr3_aa: CASSFLAGNTGELFF

j_call: TRBJ1-5
d_call: TRBD1
clone_size: many
v_call: TRBV12-3/TRBV12-4
cdr3_nt: TGTGCCAGCAGTTTTGTTACAGGGGCCAACAATCAGCCCCAGCATTTT
cdr3_aa: CASSFVTGANNQPQHF

j_call: TRBJ1-1
d_call: -
clone_size: many
v_call: TRBV19
cdr3_nt: TGTGCCAGTAGTTCCCGAATAGGGGGAGTGAACACTGAAGCTTTCTTT
cdr3_aa: CASSSRIGGVNTEAFF

j_call: TRBJ1-6
d_call: -
clone_size: many
v_call: TRBV28
cdr3_nt: TGTGCCAGCAGTTTATCTTGGGGGCGGAATTCACCCCTCCACTTT
cdr3_aa: CASSLSWGRNSPLHF

j_call: TRBJ1-5
d_call: -
clone_size: many
v_call: TRBV6-5
cdr3_nt: TGTGCCAGCAGTAGGTCCAGGGTATATAATCAGCCCCAGCATTTT
cdr3_aa: CASSRSRVYNQPQHF

j_call: TRBJ2-5
d_call: -
clone_size: many
v_call: TRBV7-9
cdr3_nt: TGTGCCATCAAAGGGGGGAGTAAGGAGACCCAGTACTTC
cdr3_aa: CAIKGGSKETQYF

j_call: TRBJ2-2
d_call: TRBD1
clone_size: many
v_call: TRBV10-3
cdr3_nt: TGTGCCATCAGAGGGACAGCGAACACCGGGGAGCTGTTTTTT
cdr3_aa: CAIRGTANTGELFF

j_call: TRBJ2-5
d_call: -
clone_size: many
v_call: TRBV30
cdr3_nt: TGTGCCTGGAGTTTACTGGAACCCCAAGAGACCCAGTACTTC
cdr3_aa: CAWSLLEPQETQYF

j_call: TRBJ1-3
d_call: TRBD1
clone_size: many
v_call: TRBV12-3/TRBV12-4
cdr3_nt: TGTGCCAGCAGAGGGGACAGCTCTCCTGGAAACACCATATATTTT
cdr3_aa: CASRGDSSPGNTIYF

j_call: TRBJ2-7
d_call: -
clone_size: -
v_call: TRBV20-1
cdr3_nt: TGCAGTGCTAGAGGAGGGCACGAGCAGTACTTC
cdr3_aa: CSARGGHEQYF

j_call: TRBJ2-2
d_call: -
clone_size: many
v_call: TRBV7-2
cdr3_nt: TGTGCCAGCAGCTTCATCGGGGTCACCGGGGAGCTGTTTTTT
cdr3_aa: CASSFIGVTGELFF

j_call: TRBJ1-2
d_call: -
clone_size: -
v_call: TRBV6-1
cdr3_nt: TGTGCCAGCAGCGCCGACGACTTTAACTATGGCTACACCTTC
cdr3_aa: CASSADDFNYGYTF

j_call: TRBJ2-5
d_call: TRBD2
clone_size: many
v_call: TRBV28
cdr3_nt: TGTGCCAGCAGTTTAGGGGCTTCGACGGGAGGACCGGAGACCCAGTACTTC
cdr3_aa: CASSLGASTGGPETQYF

j_call: TRBJ1-2
d_call: -
clone_size: -
v_call: TRBV7-2
cdr3_nt: TGTGCCAGCAGCCCCGGAGGGGAGTCCTATGGCTACACCTTC
cdr3_aa: CASSPGGESYGYTF

j_call: TRBJ2-7
d_call: -
clone_size: many
v_call: TRBV6-5
cdr3_nt: TGTGCCAGCAGGTCACAGAGTTTCCCCTACGAGCAGTACTTC
cdr3_aa: CASRSQSFPYEQYF

j_call: TRBJ1-1
d_call: -
clone_size: -
v_call: TRBV12-3/TRBV12-4
cdr3_nt: TGTGCCAGCAGTTTATTGGGGGCAAACGAAGCTTTCTTT
cdr3_aa: CASSLLGANEAFF

j_call: TRBJ1-6
d_call: -
clone_size: few
v_call: TRBV6-5
cdr3_nt: TGTGCCAGCAGTTACGGGCCAGGGGTTGGTTCACCCCTCCACTTT
cdr3_aa: CASSYGPGVGSPLHF

j_call: TRBJ2-7
d_call: -
clone_size: many
v_call: TRBV6-2/TRBV6-3
cdr3_nt: TGTGCCAGCACTCAATGGCGGCTAGCGGAGCAGTACTTC
cdr3_aa: CASTQWRLAEQYF

j_call: TRBJ2-7
d_call: -
clone_size: many
v_call: TRBV5-1
cdr3_nt: TGCGCCAGCAGCAATGGGGACGGAACCTACGAGCAGTACTTC
cdr3_aa: CASSNGDGTYEQYF

j_call: TRBJ1-1
d_call: -
clone_size: many
v_call: TRBV30
cdr3_nt: TGTGCCTGGGCCCTAGGGGGGAGTACTGAAGCTTTCTTT
cdr3_aa: CAWALGGSTEAFF

j_call: TRBJ1-5
d_call: -
clone_size: many
v_call: TRBV6-2/TRBV6-3
cdr3_nt: TGTGCCAGCAGCCCCCCAGACAGGCTAGGAAATCAGCCCCAGCATTTT
cdr3_aa: CASSPPDRLGNQPQHF

j_call: TRBJ2-5
d_call: -
clone_size: many
v_call: TRBV30
cdr3_nt: TGTGCCTGGACATTTGGGCGTCAAGAGACCCAGTACTTC
cdr3_aa: CAWTFGRQETQYF

j_call: TRBJ1-5
d_call: TRBD1
clone_size: many
v_call: TRBV19
cdr3_nt: TGTGCCAGTAGTTTCCCCCCGGACAGGGTGCAGCAGCCCCAGCATTTT
cdr3_aa: CASSFPPDRVQQPQHF

j_call: TRBJ1-5
d_call: -
clone_size: few
v_call: TRBV6-5
cdr3_nt: TGTGCCAGCAGTTACTCGCCTGGGACGGGTAAATGGCCCCAGCATTTT
cdr3_aa: CASSYSPGTGKWPQHF

j_call: TRBJ2-7
d_call: -
clone_size: -
v_call: TRBV6-1
cdr3_nt: TGTGCCAGCAGCGCGCCCAGCTCCTACGAGCAGTACTTC
cdr3_aa: CASSAPSSYEQYF

j_call: TRBJ1-1
d_call: -
clone_size: many
v_call: TRBV5-1
cdr3_nt: TGCGCCAGCAGCTTGAGTGGGGATAGCACTGAAGCTTTCTTT
cdr3_aa: CASSLSGDSTEAFF

j_call: TRBJ2-7
d_call: TRBD1
clone_size: many
v_call: TRBV30
cdr3_nt: TGTGCCTGGAGTAGACAGGGCGGCTCCTACGAGCAGTACTTC
cdr3_aa: CAWSRQGGSYEQYF

j_call: TRBJ1-5
d_call: -
clone_size: many
v_call: TRBV6-6
cdr3_nt: TGTGCCAGCAGTCACGCCGGGAAGGCGCAGTTCTATAGCAATCAGCCCCAGCATTTT
cdr3_aa: CASSHAGKAQFYSNQPQHF

j_call: TRBJ2-7
d_call: -
clone_size: many
v_call: TRBV15
cdr3_nt: TGTGCCACCAGCAGACTTCCCTCTCAAGAGCAGTACTTC
cdr3_aa: CATSRLPSQEQYF

j_call: TRBJ2-7
d_call: TRBD1
clone_size: many
v_call: TRBV30
cdr3_nt: TGTGCCTGGAGTCCCCGGGGTAGGGGGCTGGACGAGCAGTACTTC
cdr3_aa: CAWSPRGRGLDEQYF

j_call: TRBJ2-5
d_call: -
clone_size: -
v_call: TRBV5-4
cdr3_nt: TGTGCCAGCAGCTTGGGGGATCGGGGGGCGGAGGAGACCCAGTACTTC
cdr3_aa: CASSLGDRGAEETQYF

j_call: TRBJ2-7
d_call: TRBD2
clone_size: -
v_call: TRBV19
cdr3_nt: TGTGCCAGTAGTCACGCTAGCGGGACCTACGAGCAGTACTTC
cdr3_aa: CASSHASGTYEQYF

j_call: TRBJ2-5
d_call: -
clone_size: many
v_call: TRBV7-7
cdr3_nt: TGTGCTAGCAGCCAACTAGGGGGGAATCAAGAGACCCAGTACTTC
cdr3_aa: CASSQLGGNQETQYF

j_call: TRBJ2-5
d_call: -
clone_size: few
v_call: TRBV11-3
cdr3_nt: TGTGCCAGCAGCTTCAAGGGGACCCAGTACTTC
cdr3_aa: CASSFKGTQYF

j_call: TRBJ1-6
d_call: -
clone_size: few
v_call: TRBV7-2
cdr3_nt: TGTGCCAGCAGCTTATTTCAGGGGACGAATTCACCCCTCCACTTT
cdr3_aa: CASSLFQGTNSPLHF

j_call: TRBJ1-1
d_call: TRBD1
clone_size: many
v_call: TRBV4-3
cdr3_nt: TGCGCCAGCAGCCAGGGGCCGACAGGGCAGAACACTGAAGCTTTCTTT
cdr3_aa: CASSQGPTGQNTEAFF

j_call: TRBJ1-2
d_call: TRBD1
clone_size: many
v_call: TRBV6-1
cdr3_nt: TGTGCCAGCGGGCAGGGGGCGAATGGCTACACCTTC
cdr3_aa: CASGQGANGYTF

j_call: TRBJ2-5
d_call: TRBD2
clone_size: -
v_call: TRBV6-2/TRBV6-3
cdr3_nt: TGTGCCAGCAGTTACACCCTAGCCAGCGGGAGGAGAGAGACCCAGTACTTC
cdr3_aa: CASSYTLASGRRETQYF

j_call: TRBJ2-7
d_call: TRBD2
clone_size: many
v_call: TRBV24-1
cdr3_nt: TGTGCCACCAGTGAAACCGGGACTAGCGTCCGCGAGCAGTACTTC
cdr3_aa: CATSETGTSVREQYF

j_call: TRBJ2-7
d_call: -
clone_size: many
v_call: TRBV19
cdr3_nt: TGTGCCAGTAGTAAATGGGCAGGGATCTACGAGCAGTACTTC
cdr3_aa: CASSKWAGIYEQYF